One and the same sample provided the 18 T cell receptor beta chains below, sequenced in a study of metastatic and nonmetastatic thyroid tumors. TCRdb re-clonotyped the PCR reads via MiXCR. The sample consists of about 62,000 clones, about 3.8% of them appearing once. Not a single patient had been given any form of treatment at any point before undergoing thyroid surgery. The sequenced material came from blood. Source of these receptors: a female donor with papillary thyroid cancer or a benign thyroid nodule (not recorded which). Some clones in this sample may be carry-over from other donors' samples.

Ten or more counts support this clone. Possible read error: a much larger clone is one base away. The same CDR3 arises from other DNA sequences in this sample as well. This chain joins TRBV24-1 and TRBJ1-2, with D unresolved. The V gene lost 9 bases and the J gene lost 7 bases, with 14 bases spanning the gap. Germline V lookup: CDR1 KGHDR, CDR2 SFDVKD. The CDR3 totals 12 residues. The CDR3 sequence is CATGSGGSGYTF. The CDR3 region has the DNA TGTGCCACCGGTTCTGGAGGAAGTGGCTACACCTTC.

This clone is judged medium-sized (0.01 to 0.1%). The rearrangement links TRBV27 to TRBJ2-2; either TRBD1 or TRBD2 may fit D (5 bases each). The length of the CDR3 is 14 residues. CDR1 and CDR2 (germline): MNHEY, SMNVEV (reference sequence). Trimming took 6 bases from V and 4 from J, leaving 12 bases between them. CDR3 sequence reads: CASSMTGATGELFF. The CDR3 region has the DNA TGTGCCAGCAGCATGACCGGGGCCACCGGGGAGCTGTTTTTT.

This clone has a count of ten or more. The chain carries TRBV11-2 and TRBJ2-3; D gene uncertain. Germline values: CDR1 SGHAT, CDR2 FQNNGV. Trimming stripped 0 bases from V and 2 bases from J, with 3 bases between. The CDR3 length is 13 residues. As DNA, the CDR3 is TGTGCCAGCAGCTTAGATATCACAGATACGCAGTATTTT. Translated, it gives CASSLDITDTQYF.

This clone was detected ten times or more. The V gene is TRBV20-1, the J gene TRBJ2-1; D remains ambiguous. The V end lost 0 bases, the J end lost 10 bases, and 7 bases lay between the germline ends. The CDR3 sequence is 11 residues long. From germline, CDR1 is DFQATT and CDR2 SNEGSKA (reference sequence). CDR3 in DNA: TGCAGTGCTAGAGATCTAGACGAGCAGTTCTTC. Protein sequence: CSARDLDEQFF.

The chain carries TRBV19 and TRBJ1-6; tentatively, D is TRBD1 (5 bases). Trimming removed 5 bases at V and 6 bases at J, with 5 bases between. The germline CDR1 and CDR2 sequences are LNHDA and SQIVND (reference sequence). CDR3 length: 12 residues. CDR3 sequence: CASSQGNSPLHF. CDR3 DNA: TGTGCCAGTAGTCAGGGTAATTCACCCCTCCACTTT.

Remarks on this clone: Relative to the germline gene, one junction end is altered; a read error may explain this. The chain couples TRBV7-2 to TRBJ2-5; D may correspond to TRBD1 or TRBD2 (6 bases each). Germline loops: CDR1 SGHTA, CDR2 FQGNSA. The CDR3 runs to 16 residues. CDR3 sequence: CASSLSGGRVQDTQYF. The CDR3 coding sequence is TGTGCCAGCAGCTTAAGTGGGGGGCGAGTCCAAGACACCCAGTACTTC.

The table lists this clone with a few counts. V is TRBV29-1 and J is TRBJ1-1, with D unclear. Between the trimmed V and J ends, which lost 7 bases and 6 bases, there was a span of 15 bases. Germline V gene data show CDR1 as SQVTM and CDR2 as ANQGSEA. The CDR3 has 12 residues. This CDR3 reads CSAQGRASEAFF. The CDR3 coding sequence is TGCAGCGCTCAAGGGAGGGCGTCTGAAGCTTTCTTT.

This clone has a count of ten or more. Written as DNA, the CDR3 is TGTGCCAGCAGCGTTGGACTAGCGGGAGGAAGAGATGAGCAGTTCTTC. Amino acid sequence: CASSVGLAGGRDEQFF. The chain uses TRBV9 and TRBJ2-1; 14 bases are a match to TRBD2. This CDR3 region has 16 residues. With 2 bases clipped from V and 8 bases from J, the junction kept 6 bases outside the gene matches. Per the germline V gene, CDR1 is SGDLS and CDR2 is YYNGEE.

The V call is TRBV6-1, the J call TRBJ1-6; no firm D call. Trimming left V 8 bases short and J 7 bases short, with 12 bases between. Germline V CDR1 and CDR2: MNHNS, SASEGT. There are 13 residues in the CDR3. CDR3 protein: CASAGAWNSPLHF. CDR3 DNA: TGTGCCAGCGCAGGAGCGTGGAATTCACCCCTCCACTTT.

This clone was counted only a few times. The CDR3 loop reads CASHQGRARKTQYF. The CDR3 DNA reads as TGTGCCAGCCACCAAGGGAGGGCCAGGAAGACCCAGTACTTC. The chain uses TRBV3-1 and TRBJ2-5; TRBD2 agrees at 7 bases. J lost 6 bases, V lost 8 bases, and 12 bases had no gene match. Germline V lookup: CDR1 LGHDT, CDR2 YNNKEL (reference sequence). The CDR3 spans 14 residues.

This clone was detected many times. The rearrangement joins TRBV19 to TRBJ1-5; D is unresolved. Germline CDR1 is LNHDA and CDR2 is SQIVND (reference sequence). V lost 5 bases to trimming and J lost 0 bases, with 14 bases between them. The CDR3 loop spans 16 amino acids. CDR3 nucleotide sequence: TGTGCCAGTAGTTTCTTAAGGGCTTATAGCAATCAGCCCCAGCATTTT. This translates into CASSFLRAYSNQPQHF.

This clone has just a few counts. Given a much more abundant clone one base away, this may be a read error. This sample also contains other DNA sequences that code for the same CDR3. CDR3 sequence (DNA): TGCGCCAGCAGCTCCCGTGCTACTAGCACTGATACGCAGTATTTT. Translating it yields CASSSRATSTDTQYF. This sequence joins TRBV5-1 and TRBJ2-3; weak D call: TRBD2 (6 bases). CDR1 is SGHRS, CDR2 YFSETQ, per germline. CDR3 length equals 15 residues.

This clone was recorded at least ten times. The V call is TRBV9, the J call TRBJ2-1; D possibly corresponds to TRBD2 (6 bases). V was pared by 4 bases and J by 4 bases, with 18 bases between. The V gene's germline CDR1 is SGDLS and CDR2 YYNGEE. The CDR3 totals 16 residues. The CDR3 sequence is CASSPQGSGGYNEQFF. The CDR3 bases are TGTGCCAGCAGCCCTCAGGGTAGCGGAGGTTACAATGAGCAGTTCTTC.

This clone was counted at least ten times. The chain uses TRBV5-1 and TRBJ2-3; D gene uncertain. Trimming removed 0 bases from V and 0 bases from J, with 5 bases in between. The CDR3 is 14 amino acids. CDR1 is SGHRS, CDR2 YFSETQ, per germline. In DNA form, the CDR3 reads TGCGCCAGCAGCTTGGGGCAGAGCACAGATACGCAGTATTTT. As protein: CASSLGQSTDTQYF.

Many counts were recorded for this clone. The chain carries TRBV5-1 and TRBJ2-1, with D possibly TRBD2 on 6 matching bases. Germline CDR1 SGHRS, CDR2 YFSETQ. V gave up 4 bases and J gave up 0 bases, with 17 bases separating them. The CDR3 is made up of 17 amino acids. CDR3 in DNA: TGCGCCAGCAGCCGGGTGGGAGGCCTCATCTCCTACAATGAGCAGTTCTTC. It specifies CASSRVGGLISYNEQFF.

This clone was recorded many times. The rearrangement uses TRBV7-9 and TRBJ2-3; D gene uncertain. Trimming left V 10 bases short and J 0 bases short, with 8 bases between. The length of the CDR3 is 12 residues. Per germline, CDR1 SEHNR and CDR2 FQNEAQ (reference sequence). The CDR3, as DNA: TGTGCCATCCCGACGAGCACAGATACGCAGTATTTT. Translated, it gives CAIPTSTDTQYF.

This clone was observed many times. V is TRBV9 and J is TRBJ2-7; D possibly matches TRBD1 or TRBD2 (5 bases each). Germline assignment: CDR1 SGDLS and CDR2 YYNGEE. V gave up 0 bases and J gave up 3 bases, with 13 bases separating them. The CDR3 runs to 15 residues. CDR3 in amino acids: CASSVEGRGYYEQYF. The CDR3 coding sequence is TGTGCCAGCAGCGTAGAGGGGAGAGGGTACTACGAGCAGTACTTC. Drawing the rest from reference TRBV9 and TRBJ2-7, the complete variable domain is DSGVTQTPKHLITATGQRVTLRCSPRSGDLSVYWYQQSLDQGLQFLIQYYNGEERAKGNILERFSAQQFPDLHSELNLSSLELGDSALYFCASSVEGRGYYEQYFGPGTRLTVT.

The table lists this clone with many counts. This chain links TRBV20-1 with TRBJ2-7; D is ambiguous. Trimming took 2 bases from V and 3 from J, leaving 14 bases between them. The CDR3 is 14 amino acids. Per the germline V gene, CDR1 is DFQATT and CDR2 is SNEGSKA (reference sequence). The chain's CDR3 is CSARSWRYLYEQYF. The CDR3 coding sequence is TGCAGTGCTAGAAGTTGGCGGTACCTCTACGAGCAGTACTTC.